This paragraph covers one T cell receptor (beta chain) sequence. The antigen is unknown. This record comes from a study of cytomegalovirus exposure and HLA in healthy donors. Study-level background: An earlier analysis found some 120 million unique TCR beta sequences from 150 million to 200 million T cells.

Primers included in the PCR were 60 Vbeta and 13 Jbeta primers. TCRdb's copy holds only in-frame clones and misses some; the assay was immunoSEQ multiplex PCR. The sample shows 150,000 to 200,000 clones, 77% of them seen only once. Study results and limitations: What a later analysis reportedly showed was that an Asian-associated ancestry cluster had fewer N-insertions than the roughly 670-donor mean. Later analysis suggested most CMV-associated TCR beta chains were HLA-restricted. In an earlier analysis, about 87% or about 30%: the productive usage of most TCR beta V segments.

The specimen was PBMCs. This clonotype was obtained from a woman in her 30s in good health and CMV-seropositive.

CDR3: CASSSQGLLNEKLFF. The CDR3 DNA is TGTGCCAGCAGTTCCCAAGGACTACTAAATGAAAAACTGTTTTTT. The V and J genes are TRBV6-5 and TRBJ1-4; D call uncertain. Per germline, CDR1 MNHEY and CDR2 SVGAGI. This CDR3 region has 15 residues. The germline V and J ends were trimmed by 4 bases and 5 bases, with 14 bases remaining between them.